These 8 T cell receptor beta chains share one sample of origin, sequenced in a study of T cell responses to AZD1222 COVID-19 vaccine. Measured with immunoSEQ multiplex PCR; TCRdb has only the in-frame clones, and not every one. The sample lists some 150,000 clones, about nine tenths occurring once. The sequences come from peripheral blood, collected on day 0 of MenACWY control vaccination. The receptor set was obtained from an adult in good health.

As for this clone: At the DNA level, this CDR3 is encoded by other sequences in the same sample as well. V and J are TRBV29-1 and TRBJ1-1, with 8 bases identical to TRBD1. The V gene end was trimmed by 4 bases and the J gene end by 5 bases; junction bases not matched to a gene: 6. Germline V lookup: CDR1 SQVTM, CDR2 ANQGSEA. The CDR3 runs 13 residues. CDR3 nucleotides: TGCAGCGTTGTAAAAGGACAGGGTACTGAAGCTTTCTTT. This sequence encodes CSVVKGQGTEAFF.

The chain employs TRBV25-1 and TRBJ1-1; D possibly corresponds to TRBD1 (6 bases). Germline V gives CDR1 MGHDK, CDR2 SYGVNS. Trimming removed 5 bases from V and 7 bases from J, with 14 bases in between. The CDR3 sequence is 13 residues long. In DNA, the CDR3 is TGTGCCAGCAGTTTAGGGGGGGGTGGTGAAGCTTTCTTT. Its protein is CASSLGGGGEAFF.

The V gene is TRBV30, the J gene TRBJ1-3; TRBD1 matches 7 bases. The CDR3 is 15 residues long. The junction had 12 bases not matched to a gene; V was cut back by 3 bases and J by 7 bases. Germline V gene sequence: CDR1 GTSNPN, CDR2 SVGIG (reference sequence). The CDR3 bases are TGTGCCTGGAGCTCACCGGGACAGCGGAGGAACACCATATATTTT. This gives the protein CAWSSPGQRRNTIYF. Using reference TRBV30 and TRBJ1-3 for the parts outside the CDR3, the full variable domain is SQTIHQWPATLVQPVGSPLSLECTVEGTSNPNLYWYRQAAGRGLQLLFYSVGIGQISSEVPQNLSASRPQDRQFILSSKKLLLSDSGFYLCAWSSPGQRRNTIYFGEGSWLTVV.

The chain couples TRBV19 to TRBJ2-1, with 8 bases identical to TRBD1. This CDR3 has 15 amino acids. V shed 6 bases, J shed 0 bases, and the junction held 4 bases outside the gene matches. Germline CDR1 reads LNHDA; CDR2 reads SQIVND (reference sequence). CDR3 nucleotide sequence: TGTGCCAGTAGCCGGACAGGGAGCTCCTACAATGAGCAGTTCTTC. It codes for CASSRTGSSYNEQFF. Full variable domain (outside the CDR3, taken from reference TRBV19 and TRBJ2-1): DGGITQSPKYLFRKEGQNVTLSCEQNLNHDAMYWYRQDPGQGLRLIYYSQIVNDFQKGDIAEGYSVSREKKESFPLTVTSAQKNPTAFYLCASSRTGSSYNEQFFGPGTRLTVL.

This clone occurred a few times. The chain uses TRBV2 and TRBJ1-1, with D possibly being TRBD1 (6 bases). V was pared by 6 bases and J by 2 bases, with 16 bases between. The length of the CDR3 is 15 residues. Looked up from germline, CDR1 is SNHLY and CDR2 is FYNNEI. The CDR3 sequence: CASSQSGAVNTEAFF. The CDR3 bases are TGTGCCAGCAGCCAATCAGGGGCAGTTAACACTGAAGCTTTCTTT.

CDR3 sequence (DNA): TGTGCCAGCAGCGGGAGCCGGGACAGTGCGCTGAGGACCTTC. Protein product: CASSGSRDSALRTF. The chain recombines TRBV7-3 with TRBJ1-2; 7 nucleotides match TRBD1. The V segment lost 5 bases and the J segment 14 bases; nucleotides outside the gene matches: 17. The CDR3 extends over 14 amino acids. CDR1 SGHTA and CDR2 FQGTGA come from the germline V gene.

The CDR3 nucleotides read TGCGCCAGCAGCTTTACTAGCGGGAGGGTCGTTGAGCAGTTCTTC. Amino acids: CASSFTSGRVVEQFF. The chain carries TRBV5-1 and TRBJ2-1; 13 nucleotides align to TRBD2. Unmatched junction bases numbered 5, after V lost 2 bases and J lost 9 bases. Germline values: CDR1 SGHRS, CDR2 YFSETQ. The CDR3 runs 15 residues.

The chain links TRBV5-7 to TRBJ2-2, with 8 bases that match TRBD1. TRBV5-7 is treated as an ORF (open reading frame) with a function not yet certain. V lost 4 bases to trimming and J lost 4 bases; unmatched junction nucleotides: 18. The CDR3 is 19 residues long. The CDR3 is CASSLLRDRPIEATGELFF. CDR3 DNA: TGTGCCAGCAGCCTACTCCGGGACAGGCCGATTGAGGCCACCGGGGAGCTGTTTTTT.